What follows are 30 T cell receptor beta chains derived from one specimen sequenced in a study of blood T cell repertoires in COVID-19. Sequenced by immunoSEQ multiplex PCR; TCRdb stores in-frame clones only, minus some. The sample comprises about 220,000 clones, almost 90% of which are singletons, and roughly 15% rests with the top ten. What was sequenced was PBMCs or T cells enriched from blood (not recorded which). The source is a man aged 30-40 years who had been exposed to COVID-19.

The V and J genes are TRBV12-3 or TRBV12-4 and TRBJ2-7; D is perhaps TRBD2 (6 bases). V lost 1 base, J lost 7 bases, and 8 bases lay in between. The CDR3 sequence is 12 residues long. The DNA for the CDR3 is TGTGCCAGCAGTTTAGTAAGCGGGGAGCAGTACTTC. Its translation: CASSLVSGEQYF.

A few counts support this clone. The V call is TRBV19, the J call TRBJ2-7, with TRBD1 identical over 7 bases. The V segment lost 8 bases and the J segment 0 bases; nucleotides outside the gene matches: 7. Germline values: CDR1 LNHDA, CDR2 SQIVND (reference sequence). The length of the CDR3 is 14 residues. The CDR3 spells CASRQGFSSYEQYF. The CDR3 nucleotides read TGTGCCAGTCGACAGGGATTCAGCTCCTACGAGCAGTACTTC.

The CDR3 DNA follows: TGTGCCAGCAGTTACCGCGGACTAGCGGAGCAGTACTTC. This sequence encodes CASSYRGLAEQYF. V is TRBV6-6 and J is TRBJ2-7; the match to TRBD2 covers 9 bases. The germline V gene has CDR1 MNHNY and CDR2 SVGAGI (reference sequence). The V segment lost 2 bases and the J segment 7 bases; nucleotides outside the gene matches: 3. The CDR3 is 13 amino acids.

This chain joins TRBV9 and TRBJ2-3, with 9 positions matching TRBD2. The CDR3 has 18 amino acids. From germline, CDR1 is SGDLS and CDR2 YYNGEE. J gave up 1 base and V 0 bases, and 9 bases lay outside the gene matches. This chain's CDR3 is CASSVVAGGPEGTDTQYF. DNA for the CDR3: TGTGCCAGCAGCGTAGTTGCGGGGGGGCCTGAGGGCACAGATACGCAGTATTTT.

This clone was seen just once. The chain uses TRBV9 and TRBJ2-2; D might be TRBD1 (7 bases). The CDR3 extends over 17 amino acids. V dropped 5 bases and J dropped 4 bases, with 21 bases sitting between them. Germline V gene data show CDR1 as SGDLS and CDR2 as YYNGEE. CDR3 nucleotide sequence: TGTGCCAGCAGTCAACAGGGGAAGGGACTCTCCACCGGGGAGCTGTTTTTT. Translation: CASSQQGKGLSTGELFF. Looking up the rest from reference TRBV9 and TRBJ2-2 gives the full variable domain: DSGVTQTPKHLITATGQRVTLRCSPRSGDLSVYWYQQSLDQGLQFLIQYYNGEERAKGNILERFSAQQFPDLHSELNLSSLELGDSALYFCASSQQGKGLSTGELFFGEGSRLTVL.

The table lists this clone with a count of one. This rearrangement joins TRBV5-6 to TRBJ1-2, with D possibly matching TRBD1 (6 bases). Trimming stripped 0 bases from V and 6 bases from J, with 18 bases between. Per the germline V gene, CDR1 is SGHDT and CDR2 is YYEEEE. The CDR3 covers 16 residues. CDR3 coding DNA: TGTGCCAGCAGCTTGGCACAGGGTGGCAGGGGTAATGGCTACACCTTC. Amino acid sequence: CASSLAQGGRGNGYTF.

The V call is TRBV7-9, the J call TRBJ1-1; D not resolved. Per germline, CDR1 SEHNR and CDR2 FQNEAQ (reference sequence). The CDR3 extends over 14 amino acids. Trimming left V 7 bases short and J 0 bases short, with 12 bases between. CDR3 region: CASTPGGLNTEAFF. The CDR3 nucleotides read TGTGCCAGCACCCCGGGAGGGTTGAACACTGAAGCTTTCTTT.

The CDR3: CASSPQSNTEAFF. As DNA, the CDR3 is TGTGCCAGCAGTCCCCAATCGAACACTGAAGCTTTCTTT. The chain links TRBV12-3 or TRBV12-4 to TRBJ1-1; D call uncertain. Trimming left V 5 bases short and J 1 base short, with 8 bases between. CDR3 length: 13 amino acids.

The chain carries TRBV12-3 or TRBV12-4 and TRBJ2-5; D call uncertain. V shed 3 bases and J shed 3 bases, with 5 bases lying between them. The CDR3 has 12 residues. The DNA for the CDR3 is TGTGCCAGCAGTTTCCTTAAAGAGACCCAGTACTTC. As protein: CASSFLKETQYF.

The CDR3 sequence: CASSLGRGRTGPQHF. DNA of the CDR3: TGTGCCAGCAGCTTGGGCAGGGGGCGCACAGGGCCCCAGCATTTT. The rearrangement links TRBV5-6 to TRBJ1-5; 8 nucleotides match TRBD1. V was clipped by 0 bases and J by 9 bases; unmatched bases: 8. The CDR3 totals 15 residues. Germline V gene sequence: CDR1 SGHDT, CDR2 YYEEEE.

The V and J genes are TRBV7-9 and TRBJ2-1; D is perhaps TRBD1 (6 bases). V dropped 5 bases and J dropped 2 bases, with 13 bases sitting between them. In germline, CDR1 is SEHNR, CDR2 FQNEAQ (reference sequence). CDR3 length: 15 residues. Written as DNA, the CDR3 is TGTGCCAGCAGCCCCCGGGGACACCCCTACAATGAGCAGTTCTTC. Translation gives CASSPRGHPYNEQFF.

The chain is built from TRBV7-2 and TRBJ2-2; perhaps TRBD2 as D (5 bases). CDR1 is SGHTA, CDR2 FQGNSA, per germline. The CDR3 spans 15 residues. The V and J ends lost 5 bases and 4 bases respectively, with 14 bases between them. In DNA form, the CDR3 reads TGTGCCAGCAGCGACCGGGGATTTGGCACCGGGGAGCTGTTTTTT. The encoded protein is CASSDRGFGTGELFF. The whole variable domain, remainder taken from reference TRBV7-2 and TRBJ2-2, is GAGVSQSPSNKVTEKGKDVELRCDPISGHTALYWYRQSLGQGLEFLIYFQGNSAPDKSGLPSDRFSAERTGGSVSTLTIQRTQQEDSAVYLCASSDRGFGTGELFFGEGSRLTVL.

The V and J genes are TRBV19 and TRBJ1-5; D is possibly TRBD1 (6 bases). CDR3 length equals 15 residues. V lost 8 bases, J lost 0 bases, and 14 bases lay in between. The germline V gene has CDR1 LNHDA and CDR2 SQIVND (reference sequence). CDR3 region: CASSRQVNSNQPQHF. The DNA for the CDR3 is TGTGCCAGTTCCAGACAGGTTAATAGCAATCAGCCCCAGCATTTT.

The chain's CDR3 is CASSPILVDKDGYTF. The CDR3, as DNA: TGTGCCAGCAGCCCCATACTTGTGGACAAGGATGGCTACACCTTC. The chain carries TRBV28 and TRBJ1-2, with a tentative D call TRBD1 (5 bases). Germline CDR1 reads MDHEN; CDR2 reads SYDVKM. The V end was cut by 6 bases, the J end by 6 bases, with 20 bases between. The CDR3 covers 15 residues.

CDR3 residues: CASSLSSGRGSFGYTF. DNA of the CDR3: TGCGCCAGCAGCTTATCGTCGGGCAGGGGTTCTTTCGGCTACACCTTC. The V and J genes are TRBV5-1 and TRBJ1-2; D may be TRBD1 (6 bases). Per germline, CDR1 SGHRS and CDR2 YFSETQ. The CDR3 length is 16 residues. V was clipped by 2 bases and J by 8 bases, with 22 bases between them.

This clone has only one observation. The chain is built from TRBV5-1 and TRBJ2-7, with D possibly matching TRBD1 (6 bases). The CDR3 covers 13 residues. Germline CDR1 SGHRS, CDR2 YFSETQ. V lost 2 bases to trimming and J lost 6 bases, with 12 bases between them. The DNA for the CDR3 is TGCGCCAGCAGCTTAGGCGAAGGGGGCGAGCAGTACTTC. Translating it yields CASSLGEGGEQYF.

This clone was recorded once. CDR3 sequence: CASREIGGARETQYF. The CDR3 coding sequence is TGTGCCAGCAGGGAGATCGGGGGGGCACGGGAGACCCAGTACTTC. The chain uses TRBV27 and TRBJ2-5; 8 nucleotides line up with TRBD2. The germline gives CDR1 MNHEY, CDR2 SMNVEV (reference sequence). The CDR3 totals 15 residues. Losses at the gene ends were 6 bases for V and 5 bases for J; bases not matched to a gene: 11.

This chain joins TRBV3-1 (or the pseudogene TRBV3-2) and TRBJ1-6; 8 bases are a match to TRBD1. Germline CDR1 is LGHDT and CDR2 is YNNKEL (reference sequence). The CDR3 contains 16 residues. J lost 7 bases, V lost 4 bases, and 9 bases had no gene match. The CDR3 loop is CASSPRRTGLNSPLHF. The DNA of the CDR3 is TGTGCCAGCAGCCCCCGGCGGACAGGGTTAAATTCACCCCTCCACTTT.

V and J are TRBV30 and TRBJ2-1; TRBD2 matches 10 bases. Germline CDR1 reads GTSNPN; CDR2 reads SVGIG (reference sequence). This CDR3 is 16 amino acids long. V lost 0 bases, J lost 3 bases, and 5 bases stayed unmatched. The CDR3 bases are TGTGCCTGGAGTGTAAAGCGGGGGGGAAACTACAATGAGCAGTTCTTC. This translates into CAWSVKRGGNYNEQFF. Based on the CDR3 plus reference TRBV30 and TRBJ2-1, the full variable domain is SQTIHQWPATLVQPVGSPLSLECTVEGTSNPNLYWYRQAAGRGLQLLFYSVGIGQISSEVPQNLSASRPQDRQFILSSKKLLLSDSGFYLCAWSVKRGGNYNEQFFGPGTRLTVL.

The genes are TRBV27 and TRBJ1-4; D might be TRBD1 (5 bases). CDR1 is MNHEY, CDR2 SMNVEV, per germline (reference sequence). Trimming took off 5 bases at V and 6 bases at J, with 16 bases between the two ends. The CDR3 runs to 15 residues. CDR3 protein: CASSRDGGGDEKLFF. The CDR3 region has the DNA TGTGCCAGCAGTCGGGACGGGGGTGGGGATGAAAAACTGTTTTTT.

The chain employs TRBV5-1 and TRBJ2-2; 12 bases map to TRBD2. The CDR3 has 16 amino acids. Germline CDR1 SGHRS, CDR2 YFSETQ. V dropped 4 bases and J dropped 4; count of bases not matched to a gene: 5. The CDR3 DNA is TGCGCCAGCAGCGCACTAGCGGGGGGTTCCACCGGGGAGCTGTTTTTT. As protein: CASSALAGGSTGELFF.

V and J are TRBV7-9 and TRBJ2-1; D remains ambiguous. Germline CDR1 SEHNR, CDR2 FQNEAQ (reference sequence). Trimming took off 7 bases at V and 11 bases at J, with 12 bases between the two ends. The CDR3 has 11 residues. CDR3 in DNA: TGTGCCAGCACCAAGCGCCCTCAGCAGTTCTTC. Protein sequence: CASTKRPQQFF. Full variable domain (outside the CDR3, taken from reference TRBV7-9 and TRBJ2-1): DTGVSQNPRHKITKRGQNVTFRCDPISEHNRLYWYRQTLGQGPEFLTYFQNEAQLEKSRLLSDRFSAERPKGSFSTLEIQRTEQGDSAMYLCASTKRPQQFFGPGTRLTVL.

This CDR3 is CASSPAGTGEGNTIYF. CDR3 in DNA: TGCGCCAGCAGCCCAGCCGGGACAGGGGAGGGAAACACCATATATTTT. The V gene is TRBV5-1, the J gene TRBJ1-3, with 10 bases aligning to TRBD1. V was pared by 4 bases and J by 4 bases, with 8 bases of the junction left unmatched. The CDR3 length is 16 residues. Looked up from germline, CDR1 is SGHRS and CDR2 is YFSETQ.

This clone was seen only once. The V call is TRBV4-1, the J call TRBJ1-4; weak D call: TRBD1 (6 bases). Germline CDR1 and CDR2: MGHRA and YSYEKL. This CDR3 contains 17 residues. V was trimmed by 4 bases and J by 0 bases, leaving 15 bases between them. The CDR3 region has the DNA TGCGCCAGCAGCCTTGACAGGATAGGGTCAACTAATGAAAAACTGTTTTTT. Translating gives CASSLDRIGSTNEKLFF.

The chain links TRBV6-1 to TRBJ2-3; no clear D gene. The CDR3 covers 12 residues. Germline V gene lookup returns CDR1 MNHNS and CDR2 SASEGT. Trimming cost V 3 bases and J 2 bases, with 3 bases left between them. The CDR3 sequence: CASSDYTDTQYF. For the CDR3, the DNA is TGTGCCAGCAGTGATTACACAGATACGCAGTATTTT.

The rearrangement joins TRBV5-4 to TRBJ2-3; perhaps TRBD1 as D (6 bases). CDR3 size: 16 residues. The germline gives CDR1 SGHNT, CDR2 YYREEE (reference sequence). V lost 1 base and J 1 base, leaving 13 bases between the germline ends. CDR3 sequence reads: CASSLFSGQRTDTQYF. The CDR3 nucleotides read TGTGCCAGCAGCTTGTTTTCCGGACAGCGCACAGATACGCAGTATTTT.

The chain links TRBV5-1 to TRBJ2-6; 7 bases are shared with TRBD1. The length of the CDR3 is 20 residues. The germline CDR1 and CDR2 sequences are SGHRS and YFSETQ. Germline trimming cut 4 bases from V and 0 bases from J; bases unmatched to any gene: 16. The CDR3 region has the DNA TGCGCCAGCAGCCCATACTCACAGGGGTCCCCACTCTCTGGGGCCAACGTCCTGACTTTC. It yields the protein CASSPYSQGSPLSGANVLTF.

The chain is built from TRBV19 and TRBJ2-6, with 12 bases fitting TRBD1. V shed 8 bases and J 1 base; nucleotides not matched to a gene: 3. CDR1 and CDR2 from the germline V gene are LNHDA and SQIVND (reference sequence). The CDR3 covers 16 residues. The CDR3 DNA sequence: TGTGCCAGTTGGGACAGGGGGCGTTCTGGGGCCAACGTCCTGACTTTC. This codes for CASWDRGRSGANVLTF.

This clone turned up a few times. The rearrangement uses TRBV27 and TRBJ2-7; D possibly corresponds to TRBD2 (5 bases). Trimming removed 4 bases from V and 1 base from J, with 8 bases in between. Germline-derived CDR1 and CDR2 are MNHEY and SMNVEV (reference sequence). The CDR3 extends over 13 amino acids. The CDR3 protein is CASSSWESYEQYF. The CDR3 nucleotides read TGTGCCAGCAGTTCATGGGAGTCCTACGAGCAGTACTTC.

V usage is TRBV7-2 and J usage is TRBJ2-3, with D possibly TRBD2 on 7 matching bases. V was cut by 1 base and J by 0 bases, with 17 bases left in between. Germline V lookup: CDR1 SGHTA, CDR2 FQGNSA. This CDR3 region has 18 residues. Written as DNA, the CDR3 is TGTGCCAGCAGCTTAGTGGGCGGGGGCCCCCTGAGCACAGATACGCAGTATTTT. This codes for CASSLVGGGPLSTDTQYF.